The clone carrying this TCR beta chain was observed a single time. This sample is drawn from a study of blood T cell repertoires in COVID-19. Enrolled through a virtual design, the participants were between roughly 18 and 90 years of age and came from some 25 US areas. Recovered participants had two consecutive negative NP/OP PCR tests, healthcare professional clearance, or symptom resolution. In the original analysis: Reference gene primer amplification yielded estimated nucleated cell counts. The assay was immunoSEQ multiplex PCR, and TCRdb's table has in-frame clones only and misses some. V and J calls and clone size follow that table, whereas D and trimming were derived from the DNA. The sample has about 480,000 clones; roughly nine tenths are singletons. The receptor was derived from a woman in her fifties or sixties who had recovered from COVID-19. Sequenced material: PBMCs or T cells enriched from blood (not recorded which).

The CDR3 region is CASSEGQRNEQYF. The CDR3 DNA sequence: TGTGCCAGCAGTGAGGGACAAAGGAACGAGCAGTACTTC. The V and J genes are TRBV25-1 and TRBJ2-7, with TRBD1 as a possible D gene (6 bases). The CDR3 length is 13 residues. Germline assignment: CDR1 MGHDK and CDR2 SYGVNS. The V end was cut by 3 bases, the J end by 5 bases, with 11 bases between.